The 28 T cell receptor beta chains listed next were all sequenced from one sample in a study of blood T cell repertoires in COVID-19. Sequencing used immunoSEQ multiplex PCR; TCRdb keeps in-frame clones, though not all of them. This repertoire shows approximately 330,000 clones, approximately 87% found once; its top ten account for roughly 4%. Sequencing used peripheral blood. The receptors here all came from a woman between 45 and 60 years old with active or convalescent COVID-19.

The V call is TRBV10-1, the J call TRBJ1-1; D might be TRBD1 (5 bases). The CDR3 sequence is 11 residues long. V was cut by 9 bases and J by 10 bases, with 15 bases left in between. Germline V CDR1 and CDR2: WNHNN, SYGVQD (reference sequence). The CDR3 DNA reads TGCGCCAGTAGACACCCGGGGGGAGCTTTCTTT. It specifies CASRHPGGAFF.

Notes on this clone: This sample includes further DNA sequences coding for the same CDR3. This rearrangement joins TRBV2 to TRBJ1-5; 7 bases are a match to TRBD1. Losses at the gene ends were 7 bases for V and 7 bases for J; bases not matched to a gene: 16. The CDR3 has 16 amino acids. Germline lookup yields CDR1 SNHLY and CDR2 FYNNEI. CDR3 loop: CASTLMVTGYGQPQHF. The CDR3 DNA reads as TGTGCCAGCACTCTCATGGTGACAGGGTACGGCCAGCCCCAGCATTTT.

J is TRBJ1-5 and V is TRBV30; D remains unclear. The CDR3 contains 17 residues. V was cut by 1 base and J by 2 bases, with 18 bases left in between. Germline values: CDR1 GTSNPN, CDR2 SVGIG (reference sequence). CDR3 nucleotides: TGTGCCTGGAGTGGCCTATCGACTCTTCGAGGCAATCAGCCCCAGCATTTT. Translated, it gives CAWSGLSTLRGNQPQHF. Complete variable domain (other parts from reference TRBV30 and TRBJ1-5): SQTIHQWPATLVQPVGSPLSLECTVEGTSNPNLYWYRQAAGRGLQLLFYSVGIGQISSEVPQNLSASRPQDRQFILSSKKLLLSDSGFYLCAWSGLSTLRGNQPQHFGDGTRLSIL.

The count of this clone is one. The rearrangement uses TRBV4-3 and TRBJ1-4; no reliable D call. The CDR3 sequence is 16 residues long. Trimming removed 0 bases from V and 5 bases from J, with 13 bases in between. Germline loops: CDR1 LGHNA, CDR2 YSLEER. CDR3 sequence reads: CASSQELARQNEKLFF. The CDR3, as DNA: TGCGCCAGCAGCCAAGAATTGGCCAGGCAAAATGAAAAACTGTTTTTT.

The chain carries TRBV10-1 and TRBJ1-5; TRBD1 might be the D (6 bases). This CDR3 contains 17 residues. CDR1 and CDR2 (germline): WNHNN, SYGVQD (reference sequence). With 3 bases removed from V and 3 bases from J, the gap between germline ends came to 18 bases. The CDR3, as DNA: TGCGCCAGCAGTGAAGGAGAGGGGGAGTCGGACAATCAGCCCCAGCATTTT. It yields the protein CASSEGEGESDNQPQHF.

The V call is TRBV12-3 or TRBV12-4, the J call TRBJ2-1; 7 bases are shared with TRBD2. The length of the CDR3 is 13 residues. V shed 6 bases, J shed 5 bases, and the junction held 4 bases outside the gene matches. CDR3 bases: TGTGCCAGCAGCAGCGGGACTCACAATGAGCAGTTCTTC. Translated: CASSSGTHNEQFF.

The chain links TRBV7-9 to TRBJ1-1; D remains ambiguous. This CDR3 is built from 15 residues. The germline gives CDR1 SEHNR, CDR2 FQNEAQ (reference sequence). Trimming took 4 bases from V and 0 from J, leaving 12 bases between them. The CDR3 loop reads CASSSTQTLNTEAFF. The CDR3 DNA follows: TGTGCCAGCAGCTCAACACAGACACTGAACACTGAAGCTTTCTTT.

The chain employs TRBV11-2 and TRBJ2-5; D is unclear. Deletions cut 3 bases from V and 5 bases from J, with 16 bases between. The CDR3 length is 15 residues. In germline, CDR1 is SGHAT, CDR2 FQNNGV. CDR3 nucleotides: TGTGCCAGCAGCTTCTCTAGTGAGGTTGGCGAGACCCAGTACTTC. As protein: CASSFSSEVGETQYF.

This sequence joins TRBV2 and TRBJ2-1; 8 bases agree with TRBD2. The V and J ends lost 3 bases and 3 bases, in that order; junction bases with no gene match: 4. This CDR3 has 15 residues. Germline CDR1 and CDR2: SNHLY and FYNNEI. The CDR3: CASSDQRGLYNEQFF. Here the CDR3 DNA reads TGTGCCAGCAGTGACCAGCGGGGGCTCTACAATGAGCAGTTCTTC. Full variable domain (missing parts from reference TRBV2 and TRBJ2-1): EPEVTQTPSHQVTQMGQEVILRCVPISNHLYFYWYRQILGQKVEFLVSFYNNEISEKSEIFDDQFSVERPDGSNFTLKIRSTKLEDSAMYFCASSDQRGLYNEQFFGPGTRLTVL.

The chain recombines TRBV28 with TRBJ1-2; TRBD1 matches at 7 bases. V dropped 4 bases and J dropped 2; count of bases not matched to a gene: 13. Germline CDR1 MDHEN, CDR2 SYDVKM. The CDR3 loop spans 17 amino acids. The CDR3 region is CASSSPQGVGVNYGYTF. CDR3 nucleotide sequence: TGTGCCAGCAGTTCACCGCAGGGGGTTGGGGTAAACTATGGCTACACCTTC.

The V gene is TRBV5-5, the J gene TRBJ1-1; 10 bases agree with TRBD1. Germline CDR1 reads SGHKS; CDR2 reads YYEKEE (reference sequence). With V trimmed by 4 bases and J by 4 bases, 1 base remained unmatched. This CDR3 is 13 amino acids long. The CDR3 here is CASSRQGATEAFF. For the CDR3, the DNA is TGTGCCAGCAGCAGACAGGGGGCCACTGAAGCTTTCTTT.

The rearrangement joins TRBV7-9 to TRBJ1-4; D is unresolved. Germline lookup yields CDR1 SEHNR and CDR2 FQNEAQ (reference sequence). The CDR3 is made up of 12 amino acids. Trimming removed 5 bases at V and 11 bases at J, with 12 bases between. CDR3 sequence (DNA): TGTGCCAGCAGCCCGGACTCCTCCAAACTGTTTTTT. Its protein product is CASSPDSSKLFF.

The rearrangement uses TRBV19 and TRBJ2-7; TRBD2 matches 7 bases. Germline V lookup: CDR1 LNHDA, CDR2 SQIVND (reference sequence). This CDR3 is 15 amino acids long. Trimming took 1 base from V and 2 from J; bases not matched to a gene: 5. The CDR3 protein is CASSIALAVTYEQYF. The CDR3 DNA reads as TGTGCCAGTAGTATAGCTCTAGCGGTTACCTACGAGCAGTACTTC.

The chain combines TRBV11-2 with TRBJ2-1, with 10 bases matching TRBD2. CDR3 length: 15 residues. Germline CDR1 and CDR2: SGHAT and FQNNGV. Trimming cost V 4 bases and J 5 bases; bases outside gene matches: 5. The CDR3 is CASSSHSGGNNEQFF. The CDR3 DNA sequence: TGTGCCAGCAGCTCCCATAGCGGGGGGAACAATGAGCAGTTCTTC.

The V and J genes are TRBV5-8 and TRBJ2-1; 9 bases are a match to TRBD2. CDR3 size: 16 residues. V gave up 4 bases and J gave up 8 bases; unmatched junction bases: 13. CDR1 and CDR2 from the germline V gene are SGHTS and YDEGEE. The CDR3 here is CASSGGIAGVLDEQFF. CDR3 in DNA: TGTGCCAGCAGCGGGGGCATAGCGGGAGTACTCGATGAGCAGTTCTTC.

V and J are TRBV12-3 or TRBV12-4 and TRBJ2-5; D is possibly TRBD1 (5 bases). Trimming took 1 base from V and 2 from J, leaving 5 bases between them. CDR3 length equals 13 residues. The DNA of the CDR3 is TGTGCCAGCAGTTTAGACAGGCAAGAGACCCAGTACTTC. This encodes CASSLDRQETQYF.

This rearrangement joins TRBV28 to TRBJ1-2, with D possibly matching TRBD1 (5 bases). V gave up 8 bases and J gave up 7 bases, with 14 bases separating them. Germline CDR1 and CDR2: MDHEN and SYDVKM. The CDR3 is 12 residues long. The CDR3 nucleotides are TGTGCCAGCCTTCAGCCGGGGGGTGGCTACACCTTC. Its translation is CASLQPGGGYTF.

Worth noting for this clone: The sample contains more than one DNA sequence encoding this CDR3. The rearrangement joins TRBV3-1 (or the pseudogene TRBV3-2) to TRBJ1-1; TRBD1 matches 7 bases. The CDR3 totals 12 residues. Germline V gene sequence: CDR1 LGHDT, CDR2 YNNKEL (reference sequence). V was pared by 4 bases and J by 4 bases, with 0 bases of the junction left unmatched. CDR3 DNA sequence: TGTGCCAGCAGCCCAGGGGGCACTGAAGCTTTCTTT. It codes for CASSPGGTEAFF.

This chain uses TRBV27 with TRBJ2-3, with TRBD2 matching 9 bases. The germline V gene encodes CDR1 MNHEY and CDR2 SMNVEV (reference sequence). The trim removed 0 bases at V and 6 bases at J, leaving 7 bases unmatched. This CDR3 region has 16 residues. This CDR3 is CASSLSPGLALDTQYF. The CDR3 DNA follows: TGTGCCAGCAGTTTATCTCCGGGACTAGCATTGGATACGCAGTATTTT.

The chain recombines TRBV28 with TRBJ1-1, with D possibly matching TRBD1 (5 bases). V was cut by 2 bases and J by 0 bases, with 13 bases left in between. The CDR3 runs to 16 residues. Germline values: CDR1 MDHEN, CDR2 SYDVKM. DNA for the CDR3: TGTGCCAGCAGTTTAGTTTCGTCGGGGGTGAACACTGAAGCTTTCTTT. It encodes CASSLVSSGVNTEAFF. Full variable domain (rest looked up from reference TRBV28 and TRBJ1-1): DVKVTQSSRYLVKRTGEKVFLECVQDMDHENMFWYRQDPGLGLRLIYFSYDVKMKEKGDIPEGYSVSREKKERFSLILESASTNQTSMYLCASSLVSSGVNTEAFFGQGTRLTVV.

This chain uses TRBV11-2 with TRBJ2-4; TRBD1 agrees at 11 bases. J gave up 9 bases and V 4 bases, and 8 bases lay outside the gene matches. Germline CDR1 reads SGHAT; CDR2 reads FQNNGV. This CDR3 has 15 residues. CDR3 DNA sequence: TGTGCCAGCAGCTCTTCGGGACAGGGGGTGGGCATTCAGTACTTC. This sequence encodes CASSSSGQGVGIQYF.

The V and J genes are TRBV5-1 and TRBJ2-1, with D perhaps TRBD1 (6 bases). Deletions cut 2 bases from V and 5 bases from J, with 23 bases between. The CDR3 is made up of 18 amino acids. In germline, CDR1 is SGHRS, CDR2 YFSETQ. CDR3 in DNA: TGCGCCAGCAGCTTTCCAGGGGCCAACCCTCTAACGAACAATGAGCAGTTCTTC. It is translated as CASSFPGANPLTNNEQFF.

CDR3 DNA: TGTGCCAGCAGTTTGACAGAGGCATCACCCCTCCACTTT. This codes for CASSLTEASPLHF. The chain couples TRBV12-3 or TRBV12-4 to TRBJ1-6; perhaps TRBD1 as D (5 bases). Trimming took off 3 bases at V and 10 bases at J, with 10 bases between the two ends. The CDR3 is 13 residues long.

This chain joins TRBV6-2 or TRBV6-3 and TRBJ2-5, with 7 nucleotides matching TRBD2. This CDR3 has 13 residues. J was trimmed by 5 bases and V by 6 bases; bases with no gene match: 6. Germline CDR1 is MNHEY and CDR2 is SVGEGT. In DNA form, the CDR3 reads TGTGCCAGCAGCAACGGGGGGTGGGAGACCCAGTACTTC. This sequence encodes CASSNGGWETQYF.

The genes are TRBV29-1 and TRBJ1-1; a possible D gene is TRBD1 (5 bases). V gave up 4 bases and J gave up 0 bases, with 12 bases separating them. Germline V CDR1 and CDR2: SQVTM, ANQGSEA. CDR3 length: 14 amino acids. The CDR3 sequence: CSVGSGMMNTEAFF. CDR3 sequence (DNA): TGCAGCGTTGGCTCAGGGATGATGAACACTGAAGCTTTCTTT.

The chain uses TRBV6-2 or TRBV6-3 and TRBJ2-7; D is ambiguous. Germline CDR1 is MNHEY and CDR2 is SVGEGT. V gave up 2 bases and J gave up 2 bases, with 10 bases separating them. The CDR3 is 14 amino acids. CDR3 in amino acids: CASSYSPRPYEQYF. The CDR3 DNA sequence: TGTGCCAGCAGTTACAGTCCTAGACCCTACGAGCAGTACTTC.

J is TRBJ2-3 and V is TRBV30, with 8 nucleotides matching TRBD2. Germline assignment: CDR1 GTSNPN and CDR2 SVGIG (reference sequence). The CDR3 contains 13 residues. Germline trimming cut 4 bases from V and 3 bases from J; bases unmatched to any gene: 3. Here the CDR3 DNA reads TGTGCCTGGAATACGGGGGGGACAGATACGCAGTATTTT. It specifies CAWNTGGTDTQYF.

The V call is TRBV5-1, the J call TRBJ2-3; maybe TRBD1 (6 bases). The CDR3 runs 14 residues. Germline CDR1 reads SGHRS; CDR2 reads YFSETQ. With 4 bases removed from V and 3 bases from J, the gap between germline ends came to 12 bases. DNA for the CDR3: TGCGCCAGCAGCCCCGGACAGAAGACAGATACGCAGTATTTT. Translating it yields CASSPGQKTDTQYF.